A selection of T cell receptor beta chains follows, all from one sample in a study of shared clonotypes between healthy human individuals. The assay was immunoSEQ multiplex PCR, and TCRdb's table has in-frame clones only and misses some. The sample consists of over a million clones, approximately 80% of them appearing once. The sample comprised memory CD4+ T cells from PBMCs. All receptors come from a man in his late teens or twenties in good health. Some clones in this sample may be carry-over from other donors' samples. Each CDR3 is given with its conserved first and last residue. A D gene is named only where the DNA matches it firmly. The listing skips clone size in some rows; elsewhere it reads once, few, many or a size class.

>-|TRBV7-9|TRBJ2-1|-
TGTGCCAGCAGCTTAGCACCGGAAGAGAAGTTCTTC
CASSLAPEEKFF
>few|TRBV10-1|TRBJ2-2|TRBD2
TGCGCCAGCAGGACTAGCGGGAGGGGGACCACCGGGGAGCTGTTTTTT
CASRTSGRGTTGELFF
>-|TRBV11-3|TRBJ2-1|-
TGTGCCAGCAGCTTAGAGGCAGTCAGTGAGCAGTTCTTC
CASSLEAVSEQFF
>-|TRBV4-1|TRBJ2-1|TRBD2
TGCGCCAGCAGCCAGCCTGGGACTAGCGGGAACGGGAGATGGCAGTTCTTC
CASSQPGTSGNGRWQFF
>-|TRBV28|TRBJ2-1|-
TGTGCCAGCAGCCCCCCGGGATATAATGAGCAGTTCTTC
CASSPPGYNEQFF
>-|TRBV5-6|TRBJ1-1|-
TGTGCCAGCAGCTTGAATCGGGGAAGTATGAACACTGAAGCTTTCTTT
CASSLNRGSMNTEAFF
>-|TRBV5-1|TRBJ1-5|-
TGCGCCAGCAGCTTGGAGGGTTGGCAGCCCCAGCATTTT
CASSLEGWQPQHF
>-|TRBV29-1|TRBJ2-5|TRBD1
TGCAGCGTTGAAGGGTTGGGACAGCTCCAAGAGACCCAGTACTTC
CSVEGLGQLQETQYF
>-|TRBV10-3|TRBJ2-6|TRBD1
TGTGCCATCAGGGGGACAGTCTCTGGGGCCAACGTCCTGACTTTC
CAIRGTVSGANVLTF
>-|TRBV20-1|TRBJ2-7|-
TGCAGTGCTGTCAAAGGCTACGAGCAGTACTTC
CSAVKGYEQYF
>-|TRBV5-1|TRBJ2-1|-
TGCGCCAGCAGCTTGTTCGGGGTTTACGGTGAGCAGTTCTTC
CASSLFGVYGEQFF
>-|TRBV27|TRBJ1-6|-
TGTGCCAGCAGTTTCGGGGATAGAGGATCACCCCTCCACTTT
CASSFGDRGSPLHF
>-|TRBV2|TRBJ1-4|TRBD1
TGTGCCAGCAGGGAGGACAGGGGTAATGAAAAACTGTTTTTT
CASREDRGNEKLFF
>-|TRBV29-1|TRBJ2-3|-
TGCAGCGCTGACAGCACAGATACGCAGTATTTT
CSADSTDTQYF
>-|TRBV11-2|TRBJ2-7|-
TGTGCCAGCAGCCCAATGGGTGGCCACGAGCAGTACTTC
CASSPMGGHEQYF
>-|TRBV5-1|TRBJ2-1|TRBD2
TGCGCCAGCAGCTTGCGTGCGGGAGGGGATGAGCAGTTCTTC
CASSLRAGGDEQFF
>-|TRBV5-1|TRBJ2-7|-
TGCGCCAGCGGCCCCATCATGAGCTCCTACGAGCAGTACTTC
CASGPIMSSYEQYF
>few|TRBV27|TRBJ2-7|-
TGTGCCAGCAGTTTATCGTTGCAGACACAGGCCTACGAGCAGTACTTC
CASSLSLQTQAYEQYF
>-|TRBV7-3|TRBJ2-2|TRBD2
TGTGCCAGCAGCTTGGCACCCCCTAGCGGGAGTAGAATCGGGGAGCTGTTTTTT
CASSLAPPSGSRIGELFF
>-|TRBV4-2|TRBJ1-5|-
TGTGCCAGCAGCCAAGAGTGGGGGAATCAGCCCCAGCATTTT
CASSQEWGNQPQHF
>once|TRBV2|TRBJ1-5|-
TGTGCCAGCAGGGGGGCAGGCAAGAGCAATCAGCCCCAGCATTTT
CASRGAGKSNQPQHF
>-|TRBV18|TRBJ2-2|-
TGTGCCAGCTCAGGCACGAACACCGGGGAGCTGTTTTTT
CASSGTNTGELFF
>-|TRBV18|TRBJ1-5|TRBD1
TGTGCCAGCTCACCACTTTCGGGGACAGGGGATCAGCCCCAGCATTTT
CASSPLSGTGDQPQHF
>-|TRBV6-5|TRBJ1-4|-
TGTGCCAGCAGTTACAAGCATAATGAAAAACTGTTTTTT
CASSYKHNEKLFF
>-|TRBV7-9|TRBJ2-7|-
TGTGCCAGCAGCTCGGGGGAGAGGGGGCGCATTGACGAGCAGTACTTC
CASSSGERGRIDEQYF
>-|TRBV29-1|TRBJ2-7|-
TGCAGCGTTGAATCCAGCGTCTACGAGCAGTACTTC
CSVESSVYEQYF
>-|TRBV7-9|TRBJ2-7|TRBD2
TGTGCCAGCAACCCGGGATTCGGGCTAGCGGGAGGCGAGCAGTACTTC
CASNPGFGLAGGEQYF
>-|TRBV12-5|TRBJ1-2|TRBD1
TGTGCTAGTGGTTTGGGGCGTCAGGGGGACTATGGCTACACCTTC
CASGLGRQGDYGYTF
>-|TRBV29-1|TRBJ1-1|-
TGCAGCGTTGACCTCCATGGGGGGGGCGACACTGAAGCTTTCTTT
CSVDLHGGGDTEAFF
>few|TRBV11-2|TRBJ1-1|TRBD1
TGTGCCAGCAGACCCGAACGGGACAGTGAAGCTTTCTTT
CASRPERDSEAFF
>-|TRBV7-8|TRBJ2-7|-
TGTGCCAGCAGCTGGGCGGCAGGGGCCTACGAGCAGTACTTC
CASSWAAGAYEQYF
>once|TRBV7-3|TRBJ2-7|TRBD1
TGTGCCAGCAGCCCCCGACAGGGGTCTACCTACGAGCAGTACTTC
CASSPRQGSTYEQYF
>-|TRBV5-4|TRBJ1-2|TRBD1
TGTGCCAGCAGCTTGGGAGGGGGCTTAGTCTATGGCTACACCTTC
CASSLGGGLVYGYTF
>-|TRBV19|TRBJ2-7|TRBD2
TGTGCCAGTAGTATGAGCGGGAGTTACTCCTACGAGCAGTACTTC
CASSMSGSYSYEQYF
>-|TRBV30|TRBJ1-3|-
TGTGCCTGGAGTATCTCGGTCGTCACCTCTGGAAACACCATATATTTT
CAWSISVVTSGNTIYF
>once|TRBV7-9|TRBJ2-1|TRBD2
TGTGCCAGCAGCTGGCGGGGGGGCGGACTAGCAACGATAAATGAGCAGTTCTTC
CASSWRGGGLATINEQFF
>-|TRBV7-2|TRBJ1-4|-
TGTGCCAGCAGCTTAGGAGATGAAAAACTGTTTTTT
CASSLGDEKLFF
>-|TRBV6-6|TRBJ1-2|-
TGTGCCAGCACTCTTGCGGGGCCTACCCTCGATGGCTACACCTTC
CASTLAGPTLDGYTF
>-|TRBV19|TRBJ1-2|-
TGTGCCAGTAGTATTGCCCCCGGGACTACCTTCCCTAGGAGGGGCTACACCTTC
CASSIAPGTTFPRRGYTF
>-|TRBV5-6|TRBJ2-3|-
TGTGCCAGCAGCTTGAGGGCGGGTTTCAGAGATACGCAGTATTTT
CASSLRAGFRDTQYF
>few|TRBV7-8|TRBJ1-1|-
TGTGCCAGCAGCTTAGCCCTTACCAGGGCCCCCAACACTGAAGCTTTCTTT
CASSLALTRAPNTEAFF
>-|TRBV9|TRBJ2-7|-
TGTGCCAGCAGCGTAGAGGCGCACGGCACCTCCTACGAGCAGTACTTC
CASSVEAHGTSYEQYF
>few|TRBV19|TRBJ1-5|TRBD1
TGTGCCAGTAGTACAACCGGGACAGGTAATCAGCCCCAGCATTTT
CASSTTGTGNQPQHF
>-|TRBV27|TRBJ1-5|-
TGTGCCAGCAGTTTATCGATCAGGGGTAGCAATCAGCCCCAGCATTTT
CASSLSIRGSNQPQHF
>-|TRBV28|TRBJ2-1|TRBD1
TGTGCCAGCAGTTTATCCGGGACAGGGTCCTACAATGAGCAGTTCTTC
CASSLSGTGSYNEQFF
>-|TRBV19|TRBJ1-3|-
TGTGCCAGTAGTACCCGGAGGAATGCTGGAAACACCATATATTTT
CASSTRRNAGNTIYF
>few|TRBV27|TRBJ1-2|-
TGTGCCAGCAGTTTCAGGGCTAACTATGGCTACACCTTC
CASSFRANYGYTF
>-|TRBV25-1|TRBJ1-1|-
TGTGCCAGCATATCAGGGACAAACACTGAAGCTTTCTTT
CASISGTNTEAFF
>few|TRBV7-3|TRBJ2-6|-
TGTGCCAGCAGCCAAGGAGGGTCCGGGGCCAACGTCCTGACTTTC
CASSQGGSGANVLTF
>-|TRBV18|TRBJ2-3|TRBD1
TGTGCCAGCTCAGGACAGGGGCAAGATACGCAGTATTTT
CASSGQGQDTQYF